These 23 T cell receptor beta chains were sequenced from one sample in a study of shared clonotypes between healthy human individuals. The table came from immunoSEQ multiplex PCR; TCRdb's copy has only in-frame clones and leaves some out. The sample includes 950,000 to 1,100,000 clones, about 74% of them seen just once. What was sequenced was memory CD4+ T cells sorted from blood. Indicated subset: CD45RA-negative fraction. These receptors originate from a man between 18 and 29 years old in good health.

The chain combines TRBV29-1 with TRBJ2-3, with D perhaps matching TRBD2 (9 bases). CDR1 is SQVTM and CDR2 is ANQGSEA in the germline V gene. The CDR3 is 14 amino acids. The ends were cut back, 4 bases at V and 9 bases at J, with 20 bases in the middle. The CDR3 is CSVGGRGGTGTQYF. In nucleotides, the CDR3 is TGCAGCGTTGGAGGGCGGGGGGGGACAGGCACGCAGTATTTT.

This clone showed up many times. V and J are TRBV30 and TRBJ1-1, with TRBD1 identical over 9 bases. CDR1 is GTSNPN, CDR2 SVGIG, per germline (reference sequence). With V trimmed by 4 bases and J by 4 bases, 4 bases remained unmatched. This CDR3 spans 13 amino acids. The CDR3 protein is CAWITGGGTEAFF. The CDR3 nucleotides read TGTGCCTGGATTACAGGGGGCGGCACTGAAGCTTTCTTT.

The rearrangement joins TRBV29-1 to TRBJ2-7; 8 bases agree with TRBD2. Germline V CDR1 and CDR2: SQVTM, ANQGSEA. The trim removed 6 bases at V and 4 bases at J, leaving 5 bases unmatched. The CDR3 sequence is 12 residues long. The CDR3 coding sequence is TGCAGCGTAGCGGGGGTTGAGTACGAGCAGTACTTC. This gives the protein CSVAGVEYEQYF.

The V gene is TRBV6-1, the J gene TRBJ2-1; the match to TRBD1 covers 11 bases. Trimming removed 11 bases from V and 5 bases from J; junction bases left unmatched: 8. This CDR3 has 14 amino acids. Per germline, CDR1 MNHNS and CDR2 SASEGT. Here the CDR3 reads CASSGTGGNNEQFF. In DNA, the CDR3 is TGTGCCTCCTCCGGGACAGGGGGGAACAATGAGCAGTTCTTC.

The V and J genes are TRBV30 and TRBJ2-4; tentatively, D is TRBD2 (7 bases). The V end lost 1 base, the J end lost 9 bases, and 19 bases lay between the germline ends. Germline V gene lookup returns CDR1 GTSNPN and CDR2 SVGIG (reference sequence). The CDR3 has 15 residues. The CDR3 coding sequence is TGTGCCTGGAGTGACCCGATGGGGGGGCTTGGCATTCAGTACTTC. Translating it yields CAWSDPMGGLGIQYF.

The J gene is TRBJ1-1, the V gene TRBV6-5, with D unclear. The V gene lost 5 bases and the J gene lost 2 bases, with 12 bases spanning the gap. In germline, CDR1 is MNHEY, CDR2 SVGAGI. CDR3 length equals 14 residues. CDR3 region: CASSLLGLNTEAFF. CDR3 bases: TGTGCCAGCAGTCTCCTAGGTCTAAACACTGAAGCTTTCTTT.

About this clone: The same CDR3 also results from other DNA sequences found in this sample. The V call is TRBV5-1, the J call TRBJ1-1; 7 nucleotides agree with TRBD1. The V segment lost 4 bases and the J segment 0 bases; nucleotides outside the gene matches: 3. The length of the CDR3 is 14 residues. CDR1 is SGHRS and CDR2 is YFSETQ in the germline V gene. The CDR3 protein is CASSLGQMNTEAFF. The CDR3 DNA reads TGCGCCAGCAGCCTGGGACAGATGAACACTGAAGCTTTCTTT.

In DNA, the CDR3 is TGTGCCAGCAGCTCCCCAGGTCCCGGAGTTGGGGGCTACACCTTC. Residues: CASSSPGPGVGGYTF. J is TRBJ1-2 and V is TRBV5-4; no clear D gene. There are 15 residues in the CDR3. V lost 3 bases and J lost 8, with 20 bases in between. Germline CDR1 reads SGHNT; CDR2 reads YYREEE (reference sequence).

This clone has only one observation. The rearrangement links TRBV5-1 to TRBJ1-1; tentatively, D is TRBD1 (5 bases). CDR3 length: 15 amino acids. Per the germline V gene, CDR1 is SGHRS and CDR2 is YFSETQ. V lost 3 bases, J lost 1 base, and 13 bases lay in between. The CDR3 sequence is CASSWAGAENTEAFF. As DNA, the CDR3 is TGCGCCAGCAGCTGGGCCGGGGCCGAGAACACTGAAGCTTTCTTT.

The V gene is TRBV10-3, the J gene TRBJ2-4; no clear D. The ends were cut back, 4 bases at V and 0 bases at J, with 7 bases in the middle. The length of the CDR3 is 14 residues. The V gene's germline CDR1 is ENHRY and CDR2 SYGVKD. The CDR3 spells CAISGQLAKNIQYF. Here the CDR3 DNA reads TGTGCCATCAGTGGTCAGCTAGCCAAAAACATTCAGTACTTC.

CDR3 amino acids: CASSPQTVYNSPLHF. In nucleotides, the CDR3 is TGCGCCAGCAGCCCCCAGACAGTCTATAATTCACCCCTCCACTTT. The chain employs TRBV5-1 and TRBJ1-6, with D tentatively TRBD1 (5 bases). The CDR3 has 15 amino acids. Looked up from germline, CDR1 is SGHRS and CDR2 is YFSETQ. V dropped 4 bases and J dropped 3 bases, with 11 bases sitting between them. The variable domain in full, completed from reference TRBV5-1 and TRBJ1-6, reads KAGVTQTPRYLIKTRGQQVTLSCSPISGHRSVSWYQQTPGQGLQFLFEYFSETQRNKGNFPGRFSGRQFSNSRSEMNVSTLELGDSALYLCASSPQTVYNSPLHFGNGTRLTVT.

CDR3 sequence (DNA): TGTGCCAGCAGACCACAGGGTCGGAATGGGGAGCAGTACTTC. Encoded protein: CASRPQGRNGEQYF. The chain combines TRBV6-5 with TRBJ2-7; weak D call: TRBD1 (6 bases). V lost 6 bases and J lost 7, with 19 bases in between. CDR3 length: 14 residues. Germline CDR1 MNHEY, CDR2 SVGAGI.

This clone was found once. The V and J genes are TRBV7-9 and TRBJ1-2; TRBD1 might be the D (5 bases). Germline CDR1 and CDR2: SEHNR and FQNEAQ (reference sequence). The length of the CDR3 is 14 residues. V lost 3 bases to trimming and J lost 8 bases, with 16 bases between them. The CDR3 is CASSFEQLGGGYTF. The CDR3 DNA is TGTGCCAGCAGCTTTGAACAGCTCGGGGGAGGCTACACCTTC. Combining the CDR3 with reference TRBV7-9 and TRBJ1-2 gives the whole variable domain DTGVSQNPRHKITKRGQNVTFRCDPISEHNRLYWYRQTLGQGPEFLTYFQNEAQLEKSRLLSDRFSAERPKGSFSTLEIQRTEQGDSAMYLCASSFEQLGGGYTFGSGTRLTVV.

CDR3 DNA: TGTGCCAGCAGAGACCGGGACAGCCCTAATGAAAAACTGTTTTTT. This translates into CASRDRDSPNEKLFF. The chain employs TRBV2 and TRBJ1-4, with 7 bases aligning to TRBD1. The V gene end was trimmed by 6 bases and the J gene end by 3 bases; junction bases not matched to a gene: 7. CDR1 SNHLY and CDR2 FYNNEI come from the germline V gene. The CDR3 contains 15 residues.

A word on this clone: At the DNA level, this CDR3 is encoded by other sequences in the same sample as well. The chain couples TRBV30 to TRBJ2-1, with unresolved D. The CDR3 contains 13 residues. Between the trimmed V and J ends, which lost 1 base and 2 bases, there was a span of 6 bases. Looked up from germline, CDR1 is GTSNPN and CDR2 is SVGIG (reference sequence). In DNA, the CDR3 is TGTGCCTGGAGTGGGGGAACCTACAATGAGCAGTTCTTC. Amino acid sequence: CAWSGGTYNEQFF.

The rearrangement uses TRBV5-6 and TRBJ1-6, with a possible D match to TRBD1 (5 bases). The CDR3 spans 15 residues. The ends were cut back, 3 bases at V and 6 bases at J, with 13 bases in the middle. CDR1 and CDR2 from the germline V gene are SGHDT and YYEEEE. This CDR3 reads CASSSLRGANSPLHF. CDR3 DNA sequence: TGTGCCAGCAGCTCCCTACGGGGCGCTAATTCACCCCTCCACTTT.

CDR3 protein: CASSLEGQGVRGEAFF. The CDR3 nucleotides read TGTGCCAGCAGCTTAGAGGGACAGGGGGTAAGGGGTGAAGCTTTCTTT. The chain recombines TRBV7-6 with TRBJ1-1, with 11 bases lining up with TRBD1. The CDR3 has 16 amino acids. J lost 7 bases, V lost 1 base, and 8 bases had no gene match. Looked up from germline, CDR1 is SGHVS and CDR2 is FNYEAQ.

V gene TRBV6-1 combines with J gene TRBJ1-3, with D possibly TRBD1 on 5 matching bases. Trimming took off 0 bases at V and 8 bases at J, with 17 bases between the two ends. The CDR3 consists of 16 residues. CDR1 and CDR2 from the germline V gene are MNHNS and SASEGT. Written as DNA, the CDR3 is TGTGCCAGCAGTGAAGCGCTGGGGGACTCGGCGGACACCATATATTTT. It codes for CASSEALGDSADTIYF.

This clone has only one observation. V gene TRBV7-2 combines with J gene TRBJ1-2, with TRBD1 as a possible D gene (5 bases). In germline, CDR1 is SGHTA, CDR2 FQGNSA. Trimming removed 3 bases at V and 6 bases at J, with 11 bases between. The CDR3 contains 13 residues. The CDR3 spells CASSLSGEDGYTF. CDR3 nucleotides: TGTGCCAGCAGCTTGTCGGGGGAGGATGGCTACACCTTC.

This rearrangement joins TRBV30 to TRBJ2-6; tentatively, D is TRBD2 (7 bases). The V end was cut by 1 base, the J end by 2 bases, with 9 bases between. There are 15 residues in the CDR3. CDR1 and CDR2 from the germline V gene are GTSNPN and SVGIG (reference sequence). DNA of the CDR3: TGTGCCTGGAGTGCGGGGGGCGCTGGGGCCAACGTCCTGACTTTC. Residues: CAWSAGGAGANVLTF.

The sample holds a few counts of this clone. The chain carries TRBV4-1 and TRBJ2-1, with TRBD2 identical over 9 bases. CDR1 is MGHRA, CDR2 YSYEKL, per germline. V lost 1 base and J lost 1; bases outside the gene matches: 5. The CDR3 is made up of 17 amino acids. CDR3 nucleotide sequence: TGCGCCAGCAGCCAAGGGGCTAGCGGGACGTCCTACAATGAGCAGTTCTTC. Translation: CASSQGASGTSYNEQFF.

The chain employs TRBV11-2 and TRBJ1-1, with TRBD1 matching over 7 bases. CDR1 is SGHAT and CDR2 is FQNNGV in the germline V gene. The trim removed 5 bases at V and 2 bases at J, leaving 17 bases unmatched. This CDR3 spans 18 amino acids. Here the CDR3 reads CASSATFQYDRANTEAFF. The CDR3 nucleotides read TGTGCCAGCAGCGCTACCTTCCAATATGACAGGGCAAACACTGAAGCTTTCTTT. Looking up the rest from reference TRBV11-2 and TRBJ1-1 gives the full variable domain: EAGVAQSPRYKIIEKRQSVAFWCNPISGHATLYWYQQILGQGPKLLIQFQNNGVVDDSQLPKDRFSAERLKGVDSTLKIQPAKLEDSAVYLCASSATFQYDRANTEAFFGQGTRLTVV.

For this clone: Relative to the germline gene, one junction end is altered; a read error may explain this. This rearrangement joins TRBV2 to TRBJ2-2; 9 positions agree with TRBD1. CDR1 and CDR2 from the germline V gene are SNHLY and FYNNEI. The CDR3 is 15 residues long. CDR3 DNA: TGTGCCAGCAGGCCCGGGACAGGGAACGCCGGGGAGCTGTTTTTT. The encoded protein is CASRPGTGNAGELFF.